This T cell receptor (beta chain) was obtained from a study of T cells in Graves' hyperthyroidism and ophthalmopathy. Study findings and constraints: Most clonotypes expanded in the thyroid (above 0.001) were also present in blood.

This clonotype was observed at least ten times. The antigen remains unidentified. RNA transcripts provided the source from which TCR beta CDR3 regions were amplified. Primed by the HTBI set, a first-round RT-PCR was run on the TCR CDR3. TCRdb independently ran MiXCR on the multiplex PCR reads; one entry per CDR3 protein. The table records about 500,000 distinct CDR3 sequences, 40% to 50% of them present only once. CDR1 and CDR2 (germline): DFQATT, SNEGSKA (reference sequence). Losses at the gene ends were 4 bases for V and 7 bases for J; bases not matched to a gene: 4. The CDR3 covers 12 residues. Source material: peripheral blood or thyroid tissue (not recorded which). This TCR was recovered from an adult woman with Graves' disease, either hyperthyroidism or ophthalmopathy (not recorded which). V and J are TRBV20-1 and TRBJ1-5, with 7 bases matching TRBD1. The CDR3 DNA is TGCAGTGCTAAACAGGGGCAACAGCCCCAGCATTTT. Amino acid sequence: CSAKQGQQPQHF.